The 24 T cell receptor beta chains below come from one sample, sequenced in a study of blood T cell repertoires in COVID-19. Only in-frame clones appear in the TCRdb table, and some are missing; sequencing was by immunoSEQ multiplex PCR. Of about 110,000 clones in the sample, roughly four fifths are singletons; the top ten hold approximately 15%. Sequencing input: peripheral blood. The receptors derive from a woman aged 55 to 70 with acute or convalescent COVID-19.

This rearrangement joins TRBV7-3 to TRBJ1-2; the D is unclear. Trimming removed 4 bases from V and 7 bases from J, with 13 bases in between. The CDR3 is made up of 13 amino acids. Germline V gene data show CDR1 as SGHTA and CDR2 as FQGTGA. CDR3 loop: CASSSGGPGGYTF. DNA for the CDR3: TGTGCCAGCAGCTCGGGCGGGCCGGGTGGCTACACCTTC.

V is TRBV6-2 or TRBV6-3 and J is TRBJ2-7; TRBD2 matches at 9 bases. CDR1 is MNHEY and CDR2 is SVGEGT in the germline V gene. CDR3 length: 14 residues. V dropped 2 bases and J dropped 9; count of bases not matched to a gene: 8. CDR3: CASSYPGLAGGQYF. CDR3 DNA: TGTGCCAGCAGTTACCCGGGACTAGCTGGTGGGCAGTACTTC.

This chain connects TRBV11-2 to TRBJ2-2; a weak D match, TRBD1 (6 bases). This CDR3 is built from 17 residues. V was shortened by 5 bases and J by 1 base, with 17 bases between the two germline ends. CDR1 SGHAT and CDR2 FQNNGV come from the germline V gene. The CDR3 DNA reads as TGTGCCAGCAGCCCCCCATGGGGACAACAGAACACCGGGGAGCTGTTTTTT. Residues: CASSPPWGQQNTGELFF.

V and J are TRBV28 and TRBJ2-7; 10 nucleotides agree with TRBD1. The CDR3 runs to 14 residues. Germline V lookup: CDR1 MDHEN, CDR2 SYDVKM. Trimming removed 3 bases from V and 6 bases from J; junction bases left unmatched: 5. Written as DNA, the CDR3 is TGTGCCAGCAGTTTTCCGGACAGGGGGGGCGAGCAGTACTTC. This sequence encodes CASSFPDRGGEQYF. The full variable domain, completed using reference TRBV28 and TRBJ2-7, is DVKVTQSSRYLVKRTGEKVFLECVQDMDHENMFWYRQDPGLGLRLIYFSYDVKMKEKGDIPEGYSVSREKKERFSLILESASTNQTSMYLCASSFPDRGGEQYFGPGTRLTVT.

The chain links TRBV7-3 to TRBJ2-3; the D is unclear. This CDR3 has 16 residues. Germline V gene data show CDR1 as SGHTA and CDR2 as FQGTGA. The V end was cut by 2 bases, the J end by 0 bases, with 12 bases between. The CDR3 loop is CASSLRQAFSTDTQYF. In nucleotides, the CDR3 is TGTGCCAGCAGCTTACGTCAGGCCTTTAGCACAGATACGCAGTATTTT.

This clone was found a few times. The V and J genes are TRBV29-1 and TRBJ2-1; possible D gene TRBD2, 5 bases. Looked up from germline, CDR1 is SQVTM and CDR2 is ANQGSEA. This CDR3 contains 12 residues. Trimming took 8 bases from V and 1 from J, leaving 9 bases between them. The CDR3 is CSSRGSYNEQFF. CDR3 sequence (DNA): TGCAGCTCACGGGGATCCTACAATGAGCAGTTCTTC.

This chain links TRBV7-9 with TRBJ1-2; D remains unclear. Germline V gene sequence: CDR1 SEHNR, CDR2 FQNEAQ (reference sequence). The CDR3 consists of 15 residues. Between the trimmed V and J ends, which lost 5 bases and 4 bases, there was a span of 17 bases. The DNA of the CDR3 is TGTGCCAGCAGCCCCCTAAGCGGCGTAGCCTATGGCTACACCTTC. It translates to CASSPLSGVAYGYTF.

The chain employs TRBV6-5 and TRBJ2-2, with D possibly TRBD2 on 5 matching bases. V lost 8 bases, J lost 5 bases, and 12 bases lay in between. Germline V gene sequence: CDR1 MNHEY, CDR2 SVGAGI. This CDR3 is 13 amino acids long. The CDR3 DNA reads TGTGCCAGCGCCCGGGATCCGACCGGGGAGCTGTTTTTT. Translation: CASARDPTGELFF.

The rearrangement joins TRBV5-6 to TRBJ2-5; tentatively, D is TRBD2 (5 bases). There are 15 residues in the CDR3. Between the trimmed V and J ends, which lost 0 bases and 1 base, there was a span of 10 bases. CDR1 SGHDT and CDR2 YYEEEE come from the germline V gene. The CDR3 DNA sequence: TGTGCCAGCAGCTTGGTTACGGGGTTCCAAGAGACCCAGTACTTC. Translated, it gives CASSLVTGFQETQYF. Looking up the rest from reference TRBV5-6 and TRBJ2-5 gives the full variable domain: DAGVTQSPTHLIKTRGQQVTLRCSPKSGHDTVSWYQQALGQGPQFIFQYYEEEERQRGNFPDRFSGHQFPNYSSELNVNALLLGDSALYLCASSLVTGFQETQYFGPGTRLLVL.

The chain joins TRBV5-8 to TRBJ1-2, with TRBD1 as a possible D gene (5 bases). This CDR3 has 14 residues. The V and J ends lost 0 bases and 8 bases respectively, with 14 bases between them. Germline V gives CDR1 SGHTS, CDR2 YDEGEE. Here the CDR3 DNA reads TGTGCCAGCAGCTTGGGACAGCAAGACGGGGGCTACACCTTC. Translation: CASSLGQQDGGYTF.

This chain uses TRBV27 with TRBJ2-7; 10 nucleotides align to TRBD2. Germline V gene data show CDR1 as MNHEY and CDR2 as SMNVEV (reference sequence). Trimming at V came to 5 bases and at J to 0 bases, leaving 7 bases not matched to a gene. The CDR3 totals 16 residues. The CDR3 sequence: CASSTPLAGISYEQYF. The CDR3 bases are TGTGCCAGCAGTACCCCACTAGCGGGGATCTCCTACGAGCAGTACTTC.

The V and J genes are TRBV30 and TRBJ1-1; TRBD1 might be the D (6 bases). With 5 bases removed from V and 2 bases from J, the gap between germline ends came to 9 bases. The CDR3 length is 12 residues. Germline V lookup: CDR1 GTSNPN, CDR2 SVGIG (reference sequence). This CDR3 reads CAWGQTNTEAFF. The CDR3 DNA sequence: TGTGCCTGGGGACAGACAAACACTGAAGCTTTCTTT.

This clone was seen a handful of times. The V gene is TRBV7-2, the J gene TRBJ2-1; D call uncertain. CDR3 length: 11 residues. Trimming pared 5 bases from V and 10 bases from J, leaving 9 bases between. CDR1 is SGHTA, CDR2 FQGNSA, per germline. CDR3 sequence: CASSSSAEQFF. Written as DNA, the CDR3 is TGTGCCAGCAGCAGCTCCGCCGAGCAGTTCTTC.

The rearrangement links TRBV2 to TRBJ2-1, with TRBD2 identical over 12 bases. The V gene end was trimmed by 6 bases and the J gene end by 8 bases; junction bases not matched to a gene: 14. CDR3 length: 17 amino acids. The germline V gene has CDR1 SNHLY and CDR2 FYNNEI. CDR3 DNA sequence: TGTGCCAGCAGCACTAGCGGGGGGCAGAGGTTTGGTGATGAGCAGTTCTTC. This translates into CASSTSGGQRFGDEQFF.

This rearrangement joins TRBV6-5 to TRBJ1-2; a possible D gene is TRBD1 (5 bases). The V end lost 0 bases, the J end lost 7 bases, and 18 bases lay between the germline ends. The germline CDR1 and CDR2 sequences are MNHEY and SVGAGI. The CDR3 has 16 amino acids. For the CDR3, the DNA is TGTGCCAGCAGTTACTCTGATGAGGAATGGGGCTTTGGCTACACCTTC. This codes for CASSYSDEEWGFGYTF.

The chain combines TRBV5-4 with TRBJ2-5; 7 positions match TRBD2. The junction had 4 bases not matched to a gene; V was cut back by 2 bases and J by 3 bases. The CDR3 sequence is 14 residues long. Germline lookup yields CDR1 SGHNT and CDR2 YYREEE (reference sequence). CDR3 amino acids: CASSFQGGEETQYF. In DNA form, the CDR3 reads TGTGCCAGCAGCTTCCAGGGAGGGGAAGAGACCCAGTACTTC.

This clone was seen just once. The chain has TRBV24-1 and TRBJ2-7, with 9 bases aligning to TRBD1. Germline V lookup: CDR1 KGHDR, CDR2 SFDVKD. Unmatched junction bases numbered 9, after V lost 3 bases and J lost 7 bases. CDR3 length: 15 residues. The CDR3 DNA reads as TGTGCCACCAGTGATCTGGGGACAGGGACGGGTGAGCAGTACTTC. Translation gives CATSDLGTGTGEQYF.

The chain recombines TRBV10-2 with TRBJ1-5, with D tentatively TRBD1 (5 bases). Germline-derived CDR1 and CDR2 are WSHSY and SAAADI. V was clipped by 6 bases and J by 3 bases, with 18 bases between them. The CDR3 has 16 amino acids. CDR3 nucleotides: TGCGCCAGCAGAGAAAGAGGAGGGGCAGACAATCAGCCCCAGCATTTT. This translates into CASRERGGADNQPQHF.

The chain combines TRBV3-1 (or the pseudogene TRBV3-2) with TRBJ1-2; D is uncertain. This CDR3 comprises 13 residues. The V gene's germline CDR1 is LGHDT and CDR2 YNNKEL (reference sequence). Trimming removed 2 bases from V and 8 bases from J, with 12 bases in between. DNA for the CDR3: TGTGCCAGCAGCCAAAGGGAGGAGGAGGGCTACACCTTC. As protein: CASSQREEEGYTF.

This rearrangement joins TRBV7-3 to TRBJ1-6; D ambiguous. Germline values: CDR1 SGHTA, CDR2 FQGTGA. The CDR3 sequence is 13 residues long. V was clipped by 3 bases and J by 9 bases, with 9 bases between them. CDR3 coding DNA: TGTGCCAGCAGCTTCGGGGAGATTTCACCCCTCCACTTT. This codes for CASSFGEISPLHF.

V usage is TRBV27 and J usage is TRBJ2-2; TRBD1 matches at 7 bases. J was trimmed by 0 bases and V by 7 bases; bases with no gene match: 5. There are 15 residues in the CDR3. Germline V gene lookup returns CDR1 MNHEY and CDR2 SMNVEV (reference sequence). In DNA form, the CDR3 reads TGTGCCAGCACCCCAGGGACAGCGAACACCGGGGAGCTGTTTTTT. Residues: CASTPGTANTGELFF.

This chain uses TRBV19 with TRBJ1-4; maybe TRBD1 (6 bases). Germline V gene lookup returns CDR1 LNHDA and CDR2 SQIVND (reference sequence). The CDR3 consists of 16 residues. Deletions cut 4 bases from V and 5 bases from J, with 17 bases between. This CDR3 reads CASSRSPTGLNEKLFF. The CDR3 nucleotides are TGTGCCAGTAGTAGATCACCGACAGGCCTAAATGAAAAACTGTTTTTT.

The chain uses TRBV11-2 and TRBJ1-6; 10 bases match TRBD1. CDR1 SGHAT and CDR2 FQNNGV come from the germline V gene. The CDR3 runs to 15 residues. Trimming removed 0 bases from V and 7 bases from J; junction bases left unmatched: 0. DNA for the CDR3: TGTGCCAGCAGCTTAGAGGGACAGGGGAATTCACCCCTCCACTTT. Its translation is CASSLEGQGNSPLHF.

The chain joins TRBV28 to TRBJ2-1; maybe TRBD2 (5 bases). V was pared by 5 bases and J by 3 bases, with 14 bases between. The germline CDR1 and CDR2 sequences are MDHEN and SYDVKM. The CDR3 contains 15 residues. The CDR3 sequence: CASSPQRTFYNEQFF. CDR3 nucleotides: TGTGCCAGCAGTCCTCAAAGGACTTTCTACAATGAGCAGTTCTTC.